There are many counts of the clone carrying this T cell receptor beta chain. The sample comes from a study of early T cells in non-severe SARS-CoV-2 infection. In the library, individual cDNA molecules carried attached unique molecular identifiers. MiXCR was run by TCRdb on the 5' RACE reads, yielding one entry per CDR3 protein. The sample shows 25,000 to 35,000 distinct CDR3 sequences, 5.5% to 8% of them seen only once. The sequence came from an adult who was a healthcare worker with PCR-confirmed SARS-CoV-2 infection or an uninfected control (not recorded which). Sequencing was performed on whole blood.

CDR3 sequence reads: CASSAGSGLDTQYF. CDR3 in DNA: TGTGCCAGCAGTGCCGGATCAGGGTTAGATACGCAGTATTTT. The chain is built from TRBV6-6 and TRBJ2-3; D is possibly TRBD1 (5 bases). This CDR3 has 14 residues. Trimming shortened V by 5 bases and J by 5 bases, and 14 bases separated the two germline ends. Germline V gives CDR1 MNHNY, CDR2 SVGAGI (reference sequence).